Listed here is a single T cell receptor beta chain. Its antigen remains unknown. These data originate in a study of identical twins. General study findings and limits: Cord blood's abundant beta clonotypes had fewer insertions, unlike memory repertoires.

Trimming took 5 bases from V and 1 from J; bases not matched to a gene: 12. CDR1 is SGHRS, CDR2 YFSETQ, per germline. The CDR3 runs to 17 residues. In TCRdb, the 5' RACE reads were re-called with MiXCR into one record per CDR3 protein. Of roughly 570,000 distinct CDR3 sequences listed, around 9.6% are singletons. Separately, the same data were catalogued under a study of yellow fever vaccine responses in identical twins.

The gene calls are TRBV5-1 and TRBJ2-1; 7 bases are shared with TRBD1. The sequencing input was PBMCs. The receptor comes from a young woman in good health. CDR3 amino acids: CASRHNPGQWSYNEQFF. The CDR3 DNA follows: TGCGCCAGCAGGCACAATCCGGGACAGTGGTCCTACAATGAGCAGTTCTTC.